This TCR beta chain was sequenced during a study of T cells after yellow fever vaccination. This clonotype was observed many times. Its antigen remains unknown. This CDR3 has 14 amino acids. V dropped 2 bases and J dropped 1 base, with 6 bases sitting between them. From germline, CDR1 is SGHRS and CDR2 YFSETQ. The authors made TCR cDNA by 5'RACE template switching, adding a universal primer site and UMIs. TCRdb called the 5' RACE reads again in MiXCR, with one record for every CDR3 protein. This table holds around 320,000 distinct CDR3 sequences, 3.5% to 4.5% found once. Notes on the study in general: The study re-detected most primary-vaccination clones after the booster (96% CD4, roughly 90% CD8). Though weaker, the secondary response peaked faster, on day 5 versus 15.

The sample in question was PBMCs, obtained 15 days after the yellow fever booster vaccination. The receptor was isolated from a man aged 18-30 years who received the YFV17D yellow fever vaccine. The chain is built from TRBV5-1 and TRBJ2-2; D call uncertain. CDR3 nucleotides: TGCGCCAGCAGCTTCGCCAAGAACACCGGGGAGCTGTTTTTT. The encoded protein is CASSFAKNTGELFF.